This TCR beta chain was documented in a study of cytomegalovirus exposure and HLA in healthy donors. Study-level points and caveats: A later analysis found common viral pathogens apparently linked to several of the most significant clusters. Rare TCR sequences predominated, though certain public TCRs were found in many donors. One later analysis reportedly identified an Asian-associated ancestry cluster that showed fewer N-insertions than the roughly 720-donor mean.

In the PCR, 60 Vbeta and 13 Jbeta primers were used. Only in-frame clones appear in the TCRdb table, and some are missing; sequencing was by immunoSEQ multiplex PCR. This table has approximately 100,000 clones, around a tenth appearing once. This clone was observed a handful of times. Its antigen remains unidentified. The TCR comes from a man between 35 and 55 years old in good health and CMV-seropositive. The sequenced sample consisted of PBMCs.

The chain's CDR3 is CASSEWWAGVSYEQYF. The CDR3 DNA reads as TGTGCCAGCAGTGAATGGTGGGCAGGGGTTTCATACGAGCAGTACTTC. This chain uses TRBV25-1 with TRBJ2-7; tentative D call: TRBD1 (6 bases). This CDR3 is 16 amino acids long. Germline CDR1 reads MGHDK; CDR2 reads SYGVNS. V shed 1 base and J shed 4 bases, with 17 bases lying between them.